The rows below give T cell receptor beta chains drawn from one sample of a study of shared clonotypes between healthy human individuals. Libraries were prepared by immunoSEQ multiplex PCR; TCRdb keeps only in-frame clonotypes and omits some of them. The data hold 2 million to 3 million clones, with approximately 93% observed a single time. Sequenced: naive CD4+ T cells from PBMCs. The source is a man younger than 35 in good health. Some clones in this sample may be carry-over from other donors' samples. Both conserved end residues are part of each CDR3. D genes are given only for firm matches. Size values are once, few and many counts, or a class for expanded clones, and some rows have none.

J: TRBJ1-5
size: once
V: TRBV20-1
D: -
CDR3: CSALNNEPQHF
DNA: TGCAGTGCTCTTAATAATGAGCCCCAGCATTTT

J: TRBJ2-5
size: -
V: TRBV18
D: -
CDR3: CASSPRAGPETQYF
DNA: TGTGCCAGCTCACCAAGGGCTGGTCCAGAGACCCAGTACTTC

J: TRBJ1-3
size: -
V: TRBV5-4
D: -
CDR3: CASSFAGGSGNTIYF
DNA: TGTGCCAGCAGCTTCGCGGGCGGCTCTGGAAACACCATATATTTT

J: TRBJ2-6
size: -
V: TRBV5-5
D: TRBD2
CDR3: CASSLGGGPNSGANVLTF
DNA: TGTGCCAGCAGCTTGGGGGGAGGGCCCAACTCTGGGGCCAACGTCCTGACTTTC

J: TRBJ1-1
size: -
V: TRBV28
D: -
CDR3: CASSLWGGGNTEAFF
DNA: TGTGCCAGCAGTTTATGGGGGGGTGGGAACACTGAAGCTTTCTTT

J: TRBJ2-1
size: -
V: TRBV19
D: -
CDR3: CASSYAATGQYNEQFF
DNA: TGTGCCAGTAGCTATGCGGCGACTGGACAATACAATGAGCAGTTCTTC

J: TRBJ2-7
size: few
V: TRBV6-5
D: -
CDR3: CASSTPYEQYF
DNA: TGTGCCAGCAGTACCCCGTACGAGCAGTACTTC

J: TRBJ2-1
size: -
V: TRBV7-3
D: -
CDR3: CASSLDLRAGQSYNEQFF
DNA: TGTGCCAGCAGCCTCGATCTACGGGCGGGACAATCGTACAATGAGCAGTTCTTC

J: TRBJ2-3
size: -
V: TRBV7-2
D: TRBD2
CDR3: CASRARAGGADTQYF
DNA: TGTGCCAGCAGGGCTCGGGCGGGAGGGGCAGATACGCAGTATTTT

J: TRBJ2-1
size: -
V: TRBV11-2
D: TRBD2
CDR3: CASSLVSLGEGEQFF
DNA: TGTGCCAGCAGCTTGGTGTCTTTAGGGGAGGGTGAGCAGTTCTTC

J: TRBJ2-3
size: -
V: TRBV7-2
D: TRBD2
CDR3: CASRRGGSTDTQYF
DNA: TGTGCCAGCAGAAGGGGCGGGAGCACCGATACGCAGTATTTT

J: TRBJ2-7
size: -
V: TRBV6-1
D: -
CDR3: CASSVQRSSYEQYF
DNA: TGTGCCAGCAGCGTCCAGCGGAGCTCCTACGAGCAGTACTTC

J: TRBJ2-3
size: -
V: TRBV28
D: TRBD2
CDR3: CASVPNFGGRGSTDTQYF
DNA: TGTGCCAGCGTTCCCAACTTCGGCGGGAGGGGAAGCACAGATACGCAGTATTTT

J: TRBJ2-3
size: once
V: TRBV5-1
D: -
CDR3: CASSFEGADTQYF
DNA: TGCGCCAGCAGCTTTGAGGGCGCAGATACGCAGTATTTT

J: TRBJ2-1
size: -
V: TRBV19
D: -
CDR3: CASSPRGLSEQFF
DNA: TGTGCCAGTAGTCCCCGGGGGCTCTCTGAGCAGTTCTTC

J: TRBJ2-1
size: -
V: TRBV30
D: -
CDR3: CAWSVTSRRQQFF
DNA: TGTGCCTGGAGTGTAACTAGCCGACGGCAGCAGTTCTTC

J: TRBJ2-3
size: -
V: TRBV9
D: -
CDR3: CASSVVGLFTDTQYF
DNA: TGTGCCAGCAGCGTAGTCGGGCTTTTCACAGATACGCAGTATTTT

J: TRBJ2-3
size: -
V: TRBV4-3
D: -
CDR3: CASSQALGVTDTQYF
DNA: TGCGCCAGCAGCCAGGCCTTGGGGGTCACAGATACGCAGTATTTT

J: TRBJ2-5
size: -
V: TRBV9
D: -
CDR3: CASSAKGKGGETQYF
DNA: TGTGCCAGCAGCGCGAAAGGGAAGGGTGGAGAGACCCAGTACTTC

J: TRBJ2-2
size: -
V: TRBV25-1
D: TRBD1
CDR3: CASGQEGTGELFF
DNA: TGTGCCAGCGGACAGGAAGGAACCGGGGAGCTGTTTTTT

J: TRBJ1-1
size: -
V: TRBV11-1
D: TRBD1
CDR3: CASSPLGQGIRTEAFF
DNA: TGTGCCAGCAGCCCCTTGGGACAGGGGATTCGCACTGAAGCTTTCTTT

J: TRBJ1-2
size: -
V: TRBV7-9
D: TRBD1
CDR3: CASSFQLPGQGAEGYTF
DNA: TGTGCCAGCAGCTTCCAGCTACCGGGACAGGGGGCGGAGGGCTACACCTTC

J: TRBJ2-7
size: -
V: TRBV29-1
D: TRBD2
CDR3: CSVGGPPSGRWYEQYF
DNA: TGCAGCGTCGGAGGGCCCCCAAGCGGGAGATGGTACGAGCAGTACTTC

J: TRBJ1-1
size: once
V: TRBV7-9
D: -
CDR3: CASSLQGKNTEAFF
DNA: TGTGCCAGCAGCTTACAGGGGAAGAACACTGAAGCTTTCTTT

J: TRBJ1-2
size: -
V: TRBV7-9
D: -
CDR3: CASSFGRKDDYGYTF
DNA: TGTGCCAGCAGCTTTGGACGTAAAGATGACTATGGCTACACCTTC

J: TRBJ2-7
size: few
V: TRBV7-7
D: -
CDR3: CASSIGGQNSEQYF
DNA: TGTGCCAGCAGCATAGGGGGACAAAACAGCGAGCAGTACTTC

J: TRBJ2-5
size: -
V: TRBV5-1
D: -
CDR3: CASSFILQETQYF
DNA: TGCGCCAGCAGCTTTATTCTACAAGAGACCCAGTACTTC

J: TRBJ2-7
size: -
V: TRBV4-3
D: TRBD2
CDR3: CASSRLADSSYEQYF
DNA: TGCGCCAGCAGCCGCCTAGCGGACTCCTCCTACGAGCAGTACTTC

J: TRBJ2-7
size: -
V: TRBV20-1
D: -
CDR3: CSAQGGFEQYF
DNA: TGCAGTGCTCAGGGGGGGTTCGAGCAGTACTTC

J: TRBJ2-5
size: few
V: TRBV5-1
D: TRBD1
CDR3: CASSWTGTGEETQYF
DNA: TGCGCCAGCAGCTGGACCGGGACAGGGGAAGAGACCCAGTACTTC

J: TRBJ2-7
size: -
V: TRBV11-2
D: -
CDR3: CASSLAIPPRQGTYEQYF
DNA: TGTGCCAGCAGCTTAGCTATTCCCCCTAGGCAGGGGACCTACGAGCAGTACTTC

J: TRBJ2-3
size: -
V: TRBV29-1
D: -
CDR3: CSGSRTTDTQYF
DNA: TGCAGCGGTTCGAGGACGACAGATACGCAGTATTTT

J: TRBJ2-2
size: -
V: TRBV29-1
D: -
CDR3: CSVEYPQGTGELFF
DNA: TGCAGCGTTGAATATCCTCAAGGCACCGGGGAGCTGTTTTTT

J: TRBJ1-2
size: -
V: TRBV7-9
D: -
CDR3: CASSRLARNYGYTF
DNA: TGTGCCAGCAGCCGCCTGGCGCGGAACTATGGCTACACCTTC

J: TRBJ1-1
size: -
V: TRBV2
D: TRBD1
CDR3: CASSGQGVNTEAFF
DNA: TGTGCCAGCAGTGGACAGGGAGTGAACACTGAAGCTTTCTTT

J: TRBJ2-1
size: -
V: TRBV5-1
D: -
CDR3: CASSSTGVGYNEQFF
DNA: TGCGCCAGCAGCTCGACCGGGGTGGGTTACAATGAGCAGTTCTTC

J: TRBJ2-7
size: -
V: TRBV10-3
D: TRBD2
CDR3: CAISGGREGRYEQYF
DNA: TGTGCCATCAGTGGAGGGCGGGAGGGCCGGTACGAGCAGTACTTC

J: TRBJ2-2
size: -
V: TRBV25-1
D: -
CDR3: CASYGTRAPGLFF
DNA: TGTGCCAGCTACGGGACCAGGGCCCCTGGGCTGTTTTTT

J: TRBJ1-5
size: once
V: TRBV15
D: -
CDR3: CASSAGVGQPQHF
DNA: TGTGCCTCCAGTGCGGGGGTTGGGCAGCCCCAGCATTTT

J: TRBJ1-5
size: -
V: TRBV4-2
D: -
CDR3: CASSQVGQTNQPQHF
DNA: TGTGCCAGCAGCCAGGTCGGACAAACCAATCAGCCCCAGCATTTT

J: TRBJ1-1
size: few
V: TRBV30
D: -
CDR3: CAWSEGRNTEAFF
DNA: TGTGCCTGGAGTGAGGGACGGAACACTGAAGCTTTCTTT

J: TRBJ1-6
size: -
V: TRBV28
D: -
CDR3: CASGQSSYNSPLHF
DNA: TGTGCCAGCGGACAGAGCTCCTATAATTCACCCCTCCACTTT

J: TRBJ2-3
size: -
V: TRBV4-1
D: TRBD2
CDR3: CASSLGLAASTDTQYF
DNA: TGCGCCAGCAGCCTGGGACTAGCGGCTAGCACAGATACGCAGTATTTT

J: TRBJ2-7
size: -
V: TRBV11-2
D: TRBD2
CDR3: CATQVSGSLDEQYF
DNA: TGTGCCACGCAAGTCAGCGGGAGTTTAGACGAGCAGTACTTC

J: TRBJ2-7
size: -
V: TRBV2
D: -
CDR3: CASSDRTYEQYF
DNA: TGTGCCAGCAGTGACAGAACCTACGAGCAGTACTTC

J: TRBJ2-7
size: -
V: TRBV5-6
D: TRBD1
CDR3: CASSLQGAYYEQYF
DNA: TGTGCCAGCAGCTTGCAGGGGGCCTACTACGAGCAGTACTTC

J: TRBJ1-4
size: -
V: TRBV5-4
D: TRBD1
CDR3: CASSLGGDRNEKLFF
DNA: TGTGCCAGCAGCTTGGGCGGGGACAGGAATGAAAAACTGTTTTTT

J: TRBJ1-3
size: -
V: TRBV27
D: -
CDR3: CASSLGGRGINTIYF
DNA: TGTGCCAGCAGTTTAGGAGGTCGGGGAATAAACACCATATATTTT

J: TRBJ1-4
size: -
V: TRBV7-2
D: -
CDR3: CASSLPKGLPVLEEKLFF
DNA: TGTGCCAGCAGCTTACCCAAGGGATTACCGGTCCTAGAGGAAAAACTGTTTTTT

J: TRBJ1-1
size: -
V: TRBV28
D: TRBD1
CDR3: CASSRDRPSTEAFF
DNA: TGTGCCTCCAGCCGGGACAGGCCCTCCACTGAAGCTTTCTTT

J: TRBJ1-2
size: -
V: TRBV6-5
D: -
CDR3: CASSYSTTDYGYTF
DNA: TGTGCCAGCAGTTACTCTACAACGGACTATGGCTACACCTTC

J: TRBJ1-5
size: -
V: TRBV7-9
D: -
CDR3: CASSSLEGQPQHF
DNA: TGTGCCAGCAGCTCCCTCGAAGGTCAGCCCCAGCATTTT

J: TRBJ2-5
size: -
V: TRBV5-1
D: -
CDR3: CASSLQTLQETQYF
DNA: TGCGCCAGCAGCCTCCAGACCCTCCAAGAGACCCAGTACTTC

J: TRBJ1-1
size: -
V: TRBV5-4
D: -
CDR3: CASSPVNAVSTEAFF
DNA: TGTGCCAGCAGCCCTGTAAACGCAGTGAGCACTGAAGCTTTCTTT

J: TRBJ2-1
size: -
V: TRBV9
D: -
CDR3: CASSVAPGGGEQFF
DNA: TGTGCCAGCAGCGTAGCCCCAGGGGGAGGTGAGCAGTTCTTC

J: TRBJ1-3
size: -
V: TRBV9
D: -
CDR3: CASSVTEGNTIYF
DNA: TGTGCCAGCAGCGTTACAGAGGGAAACACCATATATTTT

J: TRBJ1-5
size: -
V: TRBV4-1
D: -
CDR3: CASSQGSINQPQHF
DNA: TGCGCCAGCAGCCAAGGTTCGATCAATCAGCCCCAGCATTTT

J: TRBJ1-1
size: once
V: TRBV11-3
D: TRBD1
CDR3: CASSLMTGSEAFF
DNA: TGTGCCAGCAGCTTAATGACAGGGTCTGAAGCTTTCTTT